These 6 T cell receptor beta chains came from one sample sequenced in a study of cytomegalovirus exposure and HLA in healthy donors. The PCR ran on 60 Vbeta and 13 Jbeta primers. Measured with immunoSEQ multiplex PCR; TCRdb has only the in-frame clones, and not every one. Of approximately 170,000 clones listed, less than 90% were seen once; the top ten hold approximately 4.1%. The sample consisted of PBMCs. The receptors here all came from a woman between 45 and 65 years old in good health and CMV-seropositive.

The chain links TRBV19 to TRBJ1-4; TRBD1 might be the D (6 bases). CDR1 and CDR2 from the germline V gene are LNHDA and SQIVND (reference sequence). This CDR3 spans 13 amino acids. Trimming cost V 5 bases and J 2 bases, with 6 bases left between them. CDR3 nucleotides: TGTGCCAGTAGTCAGGGGACTAATGAAAAACTGTTTTTT. Its protein product is CASSQGTNEKLFF.

This CDR3 reads CASSRGGGEQFF. The CDR3 nucleotides are TGTGCCAGTAGTAGGGGGGGTGGTGAGCAGTTCTTC. The rearrangement joins TRBV19 to TRBJ2-1; 7 positions match TRBD2. CDR3 length equals 12 residues. Germline V gene sequence: CDR1 LNHDA, CDR2 SQIVND (reference sequence). Trimming at V came to 4 bases and at J to 9 bases, leaving 3 bases not matched to a gene.

The V and J genes are TRBV7-9 and TRBJ2-2; D not resolved. Germline V lookup: CDR1 SEHNR, CDR2 FQNEAQ (reference sequence). This CDR3 is built from 15 residues. Trimming shortened V by 5 bases and J by 6 bases, and 16 bases separated the two germline ends. In DNA form, the CDR3 reads TGTGCCAGCAGCCCGGGTACGACCAACGCCGGGGAGCTGTTTTTT. It translates to CASSPGTTNAGELFF.

The chain carries TRBV13 and TRBJ2-7, with 11 bases aligning to TRBD2. V lost 4 bases and J lost 4; bases outside the gene matches: 9. CDR3 length equals 16 residues. CDR1 and CDR2 (germline): PRHDT, FYEKMQ (reference sequence). CDR3 DNA: TGTGCCAGCAGCTCCGGCCTAGCGGGGGGAGGTTACGAGCAGTACTTC. Translation: CASSSGLAGGGYEQYF.

The gene calls are TRBV6-5 and TRBJ2-1; D possibly corresponds to TRBD1 (6 bases). Germline V gene data show CDR1 as MNHEY and CDR2 as SVGAGI. The V gene lost 2 bases and the J gene lost 7 bases, with 9 bases spanning the gap. This CDR3 is 13 amino acids long. The CDR3 bases are TGTGCCAGCAGTTACGACAGGTCAAATGAGCAGTTCTTC. Its protein product is CASSYDRSNEQFF.

The gene calls are TRBV10-3 and TRBJ1-5, with TRBD1 matching over 7 bases. Germline V gene sequence: CDR1 ENHRY, CDR2 SYGVKD. This CDR3 has 14 amino acids. V was pared by 6 bases and J by 0 bases, with 2 bases of the junction left unmatched. The CDR3 coding sequence is TGTGCCATCAGCAGGGGGGATAGCAATCAGCCCCAGCATTTT. The encoded protein is CAISRGDSNQPQHF.